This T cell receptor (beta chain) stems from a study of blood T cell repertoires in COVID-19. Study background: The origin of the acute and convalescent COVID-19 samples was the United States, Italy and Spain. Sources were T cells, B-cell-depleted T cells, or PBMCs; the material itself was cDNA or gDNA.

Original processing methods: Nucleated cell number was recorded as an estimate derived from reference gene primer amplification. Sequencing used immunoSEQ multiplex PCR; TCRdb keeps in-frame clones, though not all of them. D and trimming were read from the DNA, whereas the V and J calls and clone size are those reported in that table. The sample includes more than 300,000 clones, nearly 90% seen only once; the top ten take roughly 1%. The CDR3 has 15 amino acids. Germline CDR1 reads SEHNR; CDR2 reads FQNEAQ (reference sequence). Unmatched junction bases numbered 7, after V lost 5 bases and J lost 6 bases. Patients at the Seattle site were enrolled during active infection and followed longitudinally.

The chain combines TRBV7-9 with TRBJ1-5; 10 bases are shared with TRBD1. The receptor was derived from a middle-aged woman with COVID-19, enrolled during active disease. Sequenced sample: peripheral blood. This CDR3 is CASSKTGGSGQPQHF. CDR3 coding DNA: TGTGCCAGCAGCAAGACAGGGGGCAGTGGTCAGCCCCAGCATTTT.